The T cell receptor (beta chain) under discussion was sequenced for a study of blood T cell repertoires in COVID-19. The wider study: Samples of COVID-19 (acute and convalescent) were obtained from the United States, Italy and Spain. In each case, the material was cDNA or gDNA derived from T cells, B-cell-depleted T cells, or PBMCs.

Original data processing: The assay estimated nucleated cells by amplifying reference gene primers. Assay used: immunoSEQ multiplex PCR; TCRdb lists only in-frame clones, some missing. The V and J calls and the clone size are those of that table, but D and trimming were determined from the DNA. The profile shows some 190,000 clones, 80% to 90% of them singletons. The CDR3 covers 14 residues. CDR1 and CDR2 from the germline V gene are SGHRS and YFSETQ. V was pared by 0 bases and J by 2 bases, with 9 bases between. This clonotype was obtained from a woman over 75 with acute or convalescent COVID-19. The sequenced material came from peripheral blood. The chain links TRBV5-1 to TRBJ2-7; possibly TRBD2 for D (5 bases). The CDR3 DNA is TGCGCCAGCAGCTTGGAGGACTCCACCTACGAGCAGTACTTC. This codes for CASSLEDSTYEQYF. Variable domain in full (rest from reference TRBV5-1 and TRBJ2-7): KAGVTQTPRYLIKTRGQQVTLSCSPISGHRSVSWYQQTPGQGLQFLFEYFSETQRNKGNFPGRFSGRQFSNSRSEMNVSTLELGDSALYLCASSLEDSTYEQYFGPGTRLTVT.